This entry lists 29 T cell receptor beta chains sequenced from one sample in a study of cytomegalovirus exposure and HLA in healthy donors. The PCR had 60 Vbeta and 13 Jbeta primers. Clones were read by immunoSEQ multiplex PCR, and TCRdb kept only the in-frame ones, dropping some. This sample has roughly 77,000 clones, with about two thirds found just once. Material: PBMCs. The receptors stem from a woman in her forties in good health and CMV-seropositive.

CDR3 region: CASRSQGDANYGYTF. CDR3 in DNA: TGTGCCAGCAGATCACAGGGTGACGCTAACTATGGCTACACCTTC. The chain is built from TRBV5-4 and TRBJ1-2, with TRBD1 as a possible D gene (6 bases). Per germline, CDR1 SGHNT and CDR2 YYREEE (reference sequence). The CDR3 extends over 15 amino acids. V was shortened by 5 bases and J by 0 bases, with 14 bases between the two germline ends.

This clone has just a few counts. The chain carries TRBV10-1 and TRBJ2-1; 8 positions agree with TRBD1. The CDR3 is made up of 12 amino acids. The ends lost 2 bases at V and 15 bases at J; junction bases unmatched: 6. Germline CDR1 WNHNN, CDR2 SYGVQD (reference sequence). The CDR3 loop reads CASSETGGDRFF. Here the CDR3 DNA reads TGCGCCAGCAGTGAGACAGGGGGAGATAGGTTCTTC.

V and J are TRBV9 and TRBJ1-2, with 9 positions matching TRBD1. The V gene's germline CDR1 is SGDLS and CDR2 YYNGEE. J gave up 2 bases and V 4 bases, and 6 bases lay outside the gene matches. This CDR3 contains 15 residues. CDR3 sequence (DNA): TGTGCCAGCAGCATCCGAGGGACAGGGAACTATGGCTACACCTTC. Its translation is CASSIRGTGNYGYTF. The full variable domain, with the rest looked up from reference TRBV9 and TRBJ1-2, is DSGVTQTPKHLITATGQRVTLRCSPRSGDLSVYWYQQSLDQGLQFLIQYYNGEERAKGNILERFSAQQFPDLHSELNLSSLELGDSALYFCASSIRGTGNYGYTFGSGTRLTVV.

This clone was recorded once. V gene TRBV11-3 combines with J gene TRBJ1-2, with 7 positions matching TRBD1. Unmatched junction bases numbered 5, after V lost 5 bases and J lost 5 bases. This CDR3 is built from 13 residues. CDR1 is SGHNT, CDR2 YENEEA, per germline. The CDR3 nucleotides read TGTGCCAGCAGCCCCGACAGGGAATATGGCTACACCTTC. Translating gives CASSPDREYGYTF. The whole variable domain, filled in from reference TRBV11-3 and TRBJ1-2, reads EAGVVQSPRYKIIEKKQPVAFWCNPISGHNTLYWYLQNLGQGPELLIRYENEEAVDDSQLPKDRFSAERLKGVDSTLKIQPAELGDSAVYLCASSPDREYGYTFGSGTRLTVV.

The chain couples TRBV6-5 to TRBJ2-7; a weak D match, TRBD2 (6 bases). The CDR3 contains 15 residues. The V end was cut by 8 bases, the J end by 3 bases, with 20 bases between. Germline V gene data show CDR1 as MNHEY and CDR2 as SVGAGI. The CDR3 sequence: CASSVRKMGGYEQYF. CDR3 sequence (DNA): TGTGCCAGCTCGGTGAGGAAGATGGGGGGCTACGAGCAGTACTTC.

V usage is TRBV15 and J usage is TRBJ1-2; the match to TRBD1 covers 7 bases. This CDR3 comprises 15 residues. CDR1 and CDR2 from the germline V gene are LNHNV and YYDKDF (reference sequence). The trim removed 0 bases at V and 4 bases at J, leaving 5 bases unmatched. CDR3 protein: CATSRDYRGIYGYTF. The CDR3 nucleotides read TGTGCCACCAGCAGAGATTACAGGGGAATCTATGGCTACACCTTC. The full variable domain, completed using reference TRBV15 and TRBJ1-2, is DAMVIQNPRYQVTQFGKPVTLSCSQTLNHNVMYWYQQKSSQAPKLLFHYYDKDFNNEADTPDNFQSRRPNTSFCFLDIRSPGLGDTAMYLCATSRDYRGIYGYTFGSGTRLTVV.

This sequence joins TRBV5-1 and TRBJ1-1; 7 bases agree with TRBD1. Germline-derived CDR1 and CDR2 are SGHRS and YFSETQ. CDR3 length: 16 residues. V lost 0 bases and J lost 1; bases outside the gene matches: 6. CDR3 in amino acids: CASSLEGGAGNTEAFF. In nucleotides, the CDR3 is TGCGCCAGCAGCTTGGAAGGGGGCGCGGGGAACACTGAAGCTTTCTTT.

The CDR3 sequence: CAWDRRSTEAFF. In nucleotides, the CDR3 is TGTGCCTGGGACAGGAGGAGCACTGAAGCTTTCTTT. The gene calls are TRBV30 and TRBJ1-1; weak D call: TRBD1 (6 bases). The CDR3 has 12 residues. V shed 5 bases and J shed 4 bases, with 11 bases lying between them. Looked up from germline, CDR1 is GTSNPN and CDR2 is SVGIG (reference sequence).

The chain is built from TRBV19 and TRBJ2-1, with TRBD2 matching 13 bases. The germline V gene encodes CDR1 LNHDA and CDR2 SQIVND (reference sequence). This CDR3 contains 16 residues. The V gene end was trimmed by 4 bases and the J gene end by 8 bases; junction bases not matched to a gene: 8. CDR3 residues: CASSKGRLAGGDEQFF. The DNA of the CDR3 is TGTGCCAGTAGTAAGGGCAGACTAGCGGGGGGAGATGAGCAGTTCTTC. Full variable domain (rest looked up from reference TRBV19 and TRBJ2-1): DGGITQSPKYLFRKEGQNVTLSCEQNLNHDAMYWYRQDPGQGLRLIYYSQIVNDFQKGDIAEGYSVSREKKESFPLTVTSAQKNPTAFYLCASSKGRLAGGDEQFFGPGTRLTVL.

The chain carries TRBV7-2 and TRBJ1-1, with D hard to call. Germline loops: CDR1 SGHTA, CDR2 FQGNSA. Between the trimmed V and J ends, which lost 5 bases and 3 bases, there was a span of 16 bases. CDR3 length: 15 residues. The CDR3 DNA reads as TGTGCCAGCAGCCCGGGATTCTCGCGGCACACTGAAGCTTTCTTT. Translated: CASSPGFSRHTEAFF.

This chain links TRBV4-1 with TRBJ1-4, with 12 nucleotides matching TRBD1. Germline trimming cut 0 bases from V and 7 bases from J; bases unmatched to any gene: 3. This CDR3 has 16 residues. Germline CDR1 reads MGHRA; CDR2 reads YSYEKL. This chain's CDR3 is CASSQDWGQGAEKLFF. Here the CDR3 DNA reads TGCGCCAGCAGCCAAGATTGGGGACAGGGGGCTGAAAAACTGTTTTTT.

The chain has TRBV15 and TRBJ2-5, with 7 bases matching TRBD1. The J call is in doubt because the DNA end fits TRBJ2-7 better. Germline CDR1 reads LNHNV; CDR2 reads YYDKDF (reference sequence). The length of the CDR3 is 14 residues. CDR3 bases: TGTGCCACCAGCAGAGATAGCAGGGGGTACGAGCAGTACTTC. Amino acids: CATSRDSRGYEQYF.

The V call is TRBV14, the J call TRBJ1-2; D call uncertain. Germline CDR1 reads SGHDN; CDR2 reads FVKESK. The CDR3 is 12 amino acids. The V and J ends lost 2 bases and 4 bases respectively, with 5 bases between them. CDR3 nucleotide sequence: TGTGCCAGCAGCCAATACGGCTATGGCTACACCTTC. Its protein product is CASSQYGYGYTF.

The rearrangement uses TRBV5-1 and TRBJ2-1, with TRBD1 as a possible D gene (5 bases). The V and J ends lost 4 bases and 0 bases respectively, with 11 bases between them. This CDR3 has 15 residues. CDR1 SGHRS and CDR2 YFSETQ come from the germline V gene. Here the CDR3 reads CASSPTDSSYNEQFF. The CDR3 nucleotides are TGCGCCAGCAGCCCGACCGACAGCTCCTACAATGAGCAGTTCTTC.

This clone was found once. The CDR3 sequence is CASSPPRALGEETQYF. CDR3 coding DNA: TGTGCCAGCAGCCCCCCCAGGGCCTTAGGGGAAGAGACCCAGTACTTC. The chain carries TRBV7-9 and TRBJ2-5; TRBD1 might be the D (5 bases). Trimming left V 5 bases short and J 3 bases short, with 19 bases between. The germline V gene has CDR1 SEHNR and CDR2 FQNEAQ (reference sequence). The CDR3 runs to 16 residues.

The V call is TRBV4-1, the J call TRBJ1-2; 9 bases match TRBD1. CDR1 is MGHRA and CDR2 is YSYEKL in the germline V gene. The CDR3 spans 15 residues. Unmatched junction bases numbered 4, after V lost 0 bases and J lost 5 bases. The CDR3 spells CASSQEGQGSYGYTF. In nucleotides, the CDR3 is TGCGCCAGCAGCCAAGAAGGACAGGGGAGTTATGGCTACACCTTC.

The chain recombines TRBV5-4 with TRBJ2-7; 8 bases agree with TRBD1. After removal of 0 bases from V and 3 bases from J, the junction contained 5 bases not matched to a gene. CDR3 length: 15 residues. Germline CDR1 reads SGHNT; CDR2 reads YYREEE (reference sequence). The DNA of the CDR3 is TGTGCCAGCAGCTTGGGGGGGACAGGAGGCTACGAGCAGTACTTC. Translating it yields CASSLGGTGGYEQYF.

This clone was counted between two and nine times. This chain joins TRBV7-2 and TRBJ2-3; the match to TRBD2 covers 13 bases. Germline assignment: CDR1 SGHTA and CDR2 FQGNSA. The junction had 7 bases not matched to a gene; V was cut back by 5 bases and J by 2 bases. The CDR3 extends over 17 amino acids. The CDR3, as DNA: TGTGCCAGCAGCACACCCGGGACTAGCGGGGACACAGATACGCAGTATTTT. Amino acid sequence: CASSTPGTSGDTDTQYF.

The chain links TRBV29-1 to TRBJ1-5, with unresolved D. The V gene's germline CDR1 is SQVTM and CDR2 ANQGSEA. The CDR3 is made up of 13 amino acids. V lost 4 bases and J lost 3, with 10 bases in between. For the CDR3, the DNA is TGCAGCGTTGCTCGGGGAATCAATCAGCCCCAGCATTTT. It is translated as CSVARGINQPQHF.

This clone came up once. The CDR3 reads CASRWGDGNTIYF. The CDR3 DNA reads as TGTGCCAGCAGGTGGGGGGACGGGAACACCATATATTTT. The V and J genes are TRBV7-9 and TRBJ1-3; the D gene is possibly TRBD1 (5 bases). V lost 6 bases and J 7 bases, leaving 13 bases between the germline ends. Germline V gene data show CDR1 as SEHNR and CDR2 as FQNEAQ (reference sequence). The CDR3 has 13 amino acids.

The chain joins TRBV7-9 to TRBJ2-7, with 7 bases that match TRBD1. The CDR3 is made up of 14 amino acids. The V gene end was trimmed by 5 bases and the J gene end by 2 bases; junction bases not matched to a gene: 6. CDR1 SEHNR and CDR2 FQNEAQ come from the germline V gene (reference sequence). As DNA, the CDR3 is TGTGCCAGCAGCCCAAGGACAGGAACCTACGAGCAGTACTTC. It codes for CASSPRTGTYEQYF.

There are a few counts of this clone. The chain couples TRBV23-1 to TRBJ1-3; 7 bases map to TRBD1. TRBV23-1 counts as an open reading frame of uncertain function. Germline trimming cut 3 bases from V and 4 bases from J; bases unmatched to any gene: 9. This CDR3 comprises 16 residues. CDR3 DNA sequence: TGCGCCAGCAGTCACTCCGACAGGGTGGCAGGAAACACCATATATTTT. Amino acid sequence: CASSHSDRVAGNTIYF.

Only a few counts were recorded for this clone. The V and J genes are TRBV6-5 and TRBJ1-1; D is perhaps TRBD1 (6 bases). The CDR3 is 13 residues long. Germline assignment: CDR1 MNHEY and CDR2 SVGAGI. Trimming took off 5 bases at V and 4 bases at J, with 11 bases between the two ends. The CDR3 here is CASSGGGSTEAFF. The DNA of the CDR3 is TGTGCCAGCAGTGGGGGCGGTAGCACTGAAGCTTTCTTT.

This chain uses TRBV6-5 with TRBJ2-3; D not resolved. The CDR3 consists of 11 residues. Germline V CDR1 and CDR2: MNHEY, SVGAGI. V was trimmed by 5 bases and J by 3 bases, leaving 3 bases between them. The CDR3, as DNA: TGTGCCAGCAGTCAGACAGATACGCAGTATTTT. It yields the protein CASSQTDTQYF.

The chain recombines TRBV5-1 with TRBJ1-1; D is possibly TRBD1 (6 bases). The CDR3 has 14 residues. CDR1 is SGHRS, CDR2 YFSETQ, per germline. The ends were cut back, 4 bases at V and 3 bases at J, with 13 bases in the middle. CDR3 coding DNA: TGCGCCAGCAGCCCGGACAGATCGGACACTGAAGCTTTCTTT. This codes for CASSPDRSDTEAFF.

The genes are TRBV4-1 and TRBJ1-6, with D perhaps TRBD1 (6 bases). The CDR3 has 19 amino acids. Looked up from germline, CDR1 is MGHRA and CDR2 is YSYEKL. With 0 bases removed from V and 7 bases from J, the gap between germline ends came to 22 bases. For the CDR3, the DNA is TGCGCCAGCAGCCAAGACCCGACAGGACGCATCCGGGACAATTCACCCCTCCACTTT. This sequence encodes CASSQDPTGRIRDNSPLHF.

This clone was picked up one time. The V call is TRBV11-2, the J call TRBJ1-1; D not certain. From germline, CDR1 is SGHAT and CDR2 FQNNGV. This CDR3 region has 13 residues. Deletions cut 0 bases from V and 11 bases from J, with 13 bases between. The chain's CDR3 is CASSLDPGRRAFF. The CDR3 DNA sequence: TGTGCCAGCAGCTTAGATCCGGGGAGGAGGGCTTTCTTT.

The sample holds one count of this clone. This chain connects TRBV2 to TRBJ1-3; unclear D gene. The germline CDR1 and CDR2 sequences are SNHLY and FYNNEI. This CDR3 is 11 amino acids long. V dropped 6 bases and J dropped 4 bases, with 4 bases sitting between them. This CDR3 is CASSQGNTIYF. DNA of the CDR3: TGTGCCAGCAGCCAGGGAAACACCATATATTTT.

The chain couples TRBV29-1 to TRBJ1-2; unclear D gene. Germline V gives CDR1 SQVTM, CDR2 ANQGSEA. Trimming left V 4 bases short and J 8 bases short, with 17 bases between. The CDR3 loop spans 13 amino acids. This CDR3 reads CSVVNIGGGGYTF. The CDR3 nucleotides read TGCAGCGTTGTGAATATTGGAGGCGGAGGCTACACCTTC.